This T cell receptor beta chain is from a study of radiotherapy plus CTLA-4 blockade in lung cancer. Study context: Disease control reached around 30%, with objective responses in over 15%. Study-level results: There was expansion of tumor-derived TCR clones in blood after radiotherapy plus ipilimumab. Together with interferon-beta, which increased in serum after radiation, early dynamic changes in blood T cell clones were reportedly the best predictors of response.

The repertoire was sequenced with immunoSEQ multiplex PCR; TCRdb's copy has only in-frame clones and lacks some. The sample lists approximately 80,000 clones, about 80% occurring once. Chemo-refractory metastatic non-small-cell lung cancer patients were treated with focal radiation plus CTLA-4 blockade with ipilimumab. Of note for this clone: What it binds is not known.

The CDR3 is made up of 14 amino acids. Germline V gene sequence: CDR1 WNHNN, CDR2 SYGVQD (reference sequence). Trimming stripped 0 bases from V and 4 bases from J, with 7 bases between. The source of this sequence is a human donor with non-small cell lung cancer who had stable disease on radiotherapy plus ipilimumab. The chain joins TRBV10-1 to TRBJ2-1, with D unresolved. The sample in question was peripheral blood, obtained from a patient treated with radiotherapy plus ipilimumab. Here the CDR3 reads CASSESLSYNEQFF. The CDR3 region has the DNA TGCGCCAGCAGTGAGTCTCTCTCGTACAATGAGCAGTTCTTC.